Below are 28 T cell receptor beta chains sequenced from a single sample in a study of T cell responses to AZD1222 COVID-19 vaccine. Measured with immunoSEQ multiplex PCR; TCRdb has only the in-frame clones, and not every one. The repertoire holds about 200,000 clones, with around nine tenths as singletons. The sample consisted of peripheral blood, taken 28 days after the second dose of the MenACWY control vaccine. The receptors were sampled from an adult who received the MenACWY meningococcal vaccine as a control.

This clone was recorded only once. The chain joins TRBV11-3 to TRBJ2-3; TRBD1 matches 9 bases. Losses at the gene ends were 4 bases for V and 3 bases for J; bases not matched to a gene: 2. This CDR3 has 14 residues. Per germline, CDR1 SGHNT and CDR2 YENEEA. This CDR3 reads CASSSDRGTDTQYF. The CDR3 coding sequence is TGTGCCAGCAGCTCCGACAGGGGGACAGATACGCAGTATTTT.

The chain recombines TRBV28 with TRBJ1-4, with D tentatively TRBD1 (6 bases). Trimming took off 6 bases at V and 4 bases at J, with 18 bases between the two ends. From germline, CDR1 is MDHEN and CDR2 SYDVKM. CDR3 length equals 16 residues. The CDR3: CASSQSLRGYNEKLFF. CDR3 nucleotide sequence: TGTGCCAGCAGCCAATCCCTAAGGGGGTATAATGAAAAACTGTTTTTT.

V and J are TRBV7-8 and TRBJ2-7; D assignment may be TRBD1 or TRBD2 (6 bases each). Looked up from germline, CDR1 is SGHVS and CDR2 is FQNEAQ. The CDR3 sequence is 16 residues long. The ends were cut back, 1 base at V and 7 bases at J, with 20 bases in the middle. The CDR3 is CASSLDIGGYSSEQYF. The CDR3 DNA reads TGTGCCAGCAGCTTAGATATAGGGGGGTACTCTTCGGAGCAGTACTTC.

The rearrangement joins TRBV27 to TRBJ2-2, with a tentative D call TRBD2 (5 bases). The CDR3 consists of 12 residues. CDR1 is MNHEY, CDR2 SMNVEV, per germline (reference sequence). V dropped 5 bases and J dropped 7 bases, with 8 bases sitting between them. This chain's CDR3 is CASSTEGGELFF. CDR3 DNA: TGTGCCAGCAGTACCGAGGGCGGGGAGCTGTTTTTT.

The V and J genes are TRBV4-3 and TRBJ2-7; D may be TRBD1 or TRBD2 (5 bases each). The V and J ends lost 0 bases and 6 bases respectively, with 15 bases between them. This CDR3 is 15 amino acids long. Germline lookup yields CDR1 LGHNA and CDR2 YSLEER. The CDR3, as DNA: TGCGCCAGCAGCCAAGATTCCCCGCCCGGGACCGAGCAGTACTTC. Encoded protein: CASSQDSPPGTEQYF.

This chain connects TRBV27 to TRBJ1-1, with D perhaps matching TRBD1 (5 bases). V dropped 11 bases and J dropped 2 bases, with 15 bases sitting between them. Germline lookup yields CDR1 MNHEY and CDR2 SMNVEV (reference sequence). The CDR3 length is 13 residues. The CDR3 DNA follows: TGTGCCGCAAGTCTAACAGGAAACACTGAAGCTTTCTTT. Translated, it gives CAASLTGNTEAFF.

This clone was observed a few times. The chain uses TRBV4-2 and TRBJ1-4; D not certain. CDR3 length: 16 residues. In germline, CDR1 is LGHNA, CDR2 YNFKEQ. V was pared by 1 base and J by 8 bases, with 17 bases between. This CDR3 is CASSQVVAGREEKLFF. The CDR3 region has the DNA TGTGCCAGCAGCCAAGTAGTTGCAGGACGAGAAGAAAAACTGTTTTTT.

The V and J genes are TRBV7-2 and TRBJ1-1; 7 nucleotides line up with TRBD1. This CDR3 is built from 14 residues. J was trimmed by 4 bases and V by 6 bases; bases with no gene match: 8. Germline CDR1 SGHTA, CDR2 FQGNSA. The chain's CDR3 is CASSHGQGGTEAFF. CDR3 in DNA: TGTGCCAGCAGTCACGGGCAGGGGGGCACTGAAGCTTTCTTT.

This sequence joins TRBV3-1 (or the pseudogene TRBV3-2) and TRBJ2-2; no reliable D call. The length of the CDR3 is 15 residues. Germline V gives CDR1 LGHDT, CDR2 YNNKEL (reference sequence). Trimming pared 2 bases from V and 1 base from J, leaving 8 bases between. CDR3 sequence (DNA): TGTGCCAGCAGCCAAAAATTGCAGAACACCGGGGAGCTGTTTTTT. This encodes CASSQKLQNTGELFF.

This chain uses TRBV30 with TRBJ2-2; no clear D. The CDR3 has 12 amino acids. CDR1 is GTSNPN, CDR2 SVGIG, per germline (reference sequence). V dropped 1 base and J dropped 5 bases, with 5 bases sitting between them. The chain's CDR3 is CAWSEATGELFF. In nucleotides, the CDR3 is TGTGCCTGGAGTGAAGCGACCGGGGAGCTGTTTTTT.

V and J are TRBV11-2 and TRBJ2-4; unclear D gene. This CDR3 is 12 amino acids long. Trimming removed 0 bases at V and 7 bases at J, with 4 bases between. Germline CDR1 reads SGHAT; CDR2 reads FQNNGV. The CDR3 DNA sequence: TGTGCCAGCAGCTTAGATAGGAACATTCAGTACTTC. Amino acids: CASSLDRNIQYF. Full variable domain (missing parts from reference TRBV11-2 and TRBJ2-4): EAGVAQSPRYKIIEKRQSVAFWCNPISGHATLYWYQQILGQGPKLLIQFQNNGVVDDSQLPKDRFSAERLKGVDSTLKIQPAKLEDSAVYLCASSLDRNIQYFGAGTRLSVL.

The chain couples TRBV6-5 to TRBJ1-5; D is undetermined. Between the trimmed V and J ends, which lost 7 bases and 10 bases, there was a span of 11 bases. The CDR3 length is 11 residues. Germline V gene data show CDR1 as MNHEY and CDR2 as SVGAGI. CDR3 DNA sequence: TGTGCCAGCAAAACGTTCGACCCCCAGCATTTT. Translated, it gives CASKTFDPQHF.

V usage is TRBV30 and J usage is TRBJ2-3; TRBD1 matches 7 bases. This CDR3 has 15 amino acids. CDR1 GTSNPN and CDR2 SVGIG come from the germline V gene (reference sequence). V lost 5 bases to trimming and J lost 2 bases; unmatched junction nucleotides: 10. CDR3 region: CAWGFWTGFTDTQYF. As DNA, the CDR3 is TGTGCCTGGGGGTTTTGGACAGGATTCACAGATACGCAGTATTTT.

This clone was recorded a few times. V usage is TRBV4-2 and J usage is TRBJ2-3; 7 bases fit TRBD2. The CDR3 consists of 14 residues. The germline V gene encodes CDR1 LGHNA and CDR2 YNFKEQ. After removal of 0 bases from V and 6 bases from J, the junction contained 3 bases not matched to a gene. CDR3 nucleotides: TGTGCCAGCAGCCAAGAAGGGAGGGGCGATACGCAGTATTTT. Protein product: CASSQEGRGDTQYF.

The rearrangement links TRBV2 to TRBJ1-1, with D hard to call. Germline loops: CDR1 SNHLY, CDR2 FYNNEI. Trimming took off 8 bases at V and 5 bases at J, with 18 bases between the two ends. The CDR3 is made up of 14 amino acids. The CDR3 reads CASSFSAVRTEAFF. CDR3 nucleotide sequence: TGTGCCAGCTCCTTCTCCGCGGTGAGGACTGAAGCTTTCTTT. Combining the CDR3 with reference TRBV2 and TRBJ1-1 gives the whole variable domain EPEVTQTPSHQVTQMGQEVILRCVPISNHLYFYWYRQILGQKVEFLVSFYNNEISEKSEIFDDQFSVERPDGSNFTLKIRSTKLEDSAMYFCASSFSAVRTEAFFGQGTRLTVV.

The genes are TRBV5-6 and TRBJ2-7; a weak D match, TRBD1 (6 bases). The V and J ends lost 4 bases and 7 bases respectively, with 12 bases between them. The CDR3 covers 12 residues. Per germline, CDR1 SGHDT and CDR2 YYEEEE. CDR3 coding DNA: TGTGCCAGCAGCGTTACAGGGTGGGAGCAGTACTTC. Its translation is CASSVTGWEQYF.

This chain links TRBV5-1 with TRBJ2-3; 9 positions agree with TRBD2. The CDR3 contains 16 residues. The germline V gene encodes CDR1 SGHRS and CDR2 YFSETQ. V lost 0 bases, J lost 2 bases, and 4 bases stayed unmatched. This CDR3 reads CASSLVASGNTDTQYF. In DNA, the CDR3 is TGCGCCAGCAGCTTGGTGGCTAGCGGGAACACAGATACGCAGTATTTT.

This chain's CDR3 is CASSPRVGQGNGELFF. CDR3 nucleotide sequence: TGTGCCAGCTCACCACGAGTCGGACAGGGGAACGGGGAGCTGTTTTTT. The genes are TRBV18 and TRBJ2-2; 9 bases line up with TRBD1. Germline values: CDR1 KGHSH, CDR2 LQKENI. Trimming took 1 base from V and 7 from J; bases not matched to a gene: 7. This CDR3 region has 16 residues.

This chain links TRBV19 with TRBJ1-1; D possibly corresponds to TRBD1 (6 bases). Looked up from germline, CDR1 is LNHDA and CDR2 is SQIVND (reference sequence). Trimming removed 4 bases at V and 4 bases at J, with 13 bases between. The CDR3 has 14 amino acids. CDR3 region: CASSTLQGSTEAFF. In DNA form, the CDR3 reads TGTGCCAGTAGTACCCTACAGGGTTCCACTGAAGCTTTCTTT.

This clone was detected once. The gene calls are TRBV27 and TRBJ2-7; tentatively, D is TRBD1 (6 bases). Deletions cut 5 bases from V and 0 bases from J, with 14 bases between. Germline loops: CDR1 MNHEY, CDR2 SMNVEV (reference sequence). The CDR3 has 15 residues. This CDR3 is CASSRQRGTSYEQYF. For the CDR3, the DNA is TGTGCCAGCAGTAGACAGAGGGGGACCTCCTACGAGCAGTACTTC.

This sequence joins TRBV2 and TRBJ2-1, with TRBD2 identical over 12 bases. CDR3 length: 15 amino acids. V shed 4 bases and J 8 bases; nucleotides not matched to a gene: 6. Germline lookup yields CDR1 SNHLY and CDR2 FYNNEI. The DNA for the CDR3 is TGTGCCAGCAGTGCGACTAGCGGGAGAGTCTATGAGCAGTTCTTC. This codes for CASSATSGRVYEQFF.

The V gene is TRBV18, the J gene TRBJ1-1; D not resolved. The CDR3 contains 14 residues. Germline CDR1 is KGHSH and CDR2 is LQKENI. Trimming pared 2 bases from V and 4 bases from J, leaving 11 bases between. CDR3 residues: CASSPGPEGTEAFF. Here the CDR3 DNA reads TGTGCCAGCTCACCAGGGCCCGAGGGCACTGAAGCTTTCTTT.

The genes are TRBV7-2 and TRBJ1-3; TRBD1 matches 10 bases. CDR3 length: 15 amino acids. The junction had 5 bases not matched to a gene; V was cut back by 5 bases and J by 4 bases. Germline CDR1 and CDR2: SGHTA and FQGNSA. CDR3 DNA sequence: TGTGCCAGCAGCCGTGACAGGGGGCCGGGAAACACCATATATTTT. Translating it yields CASSRDRGPGNTIYF.

The chain is built from TRBV4-3 and TRBJ1-1; TRBD1 might be the D (5 bases). Trimming stripped 0 bases from V and 6 bases from J, with 14 bases between. CDR3 length equals 15 residues. Per the germline V gene, CDR1 is LGHNA and CDR2 is YSLEER. The CDR3 DNA sequence: TGCGCCAGCAGCCAAGAAGGGGCGGTTCCCGCTGAAGCTTTCTTT. Encoded protein: CASSQEGAVPAEAFF.

This chain connects TRBV7-9 to TRBJ1-3, with 7 bases fitting TRBD1. The CDR3 is 17 amino acids. The V segment lost 4 bases and the J segment 3 bases; nucleotides outside the gene matches: 12. Germline V lookup: CDR1 SEHNR, CDR2 FQNEAQ (reference sequence). CDR3 sequence: CASSSRGNARSGNTIYF. The CDR3 DNA is TGTGCCAGCAGCTCCAGGGGGAATGCACGAAGTGGAAACACCATATATTTT.

The genes are TRBV6-5 and TRBJ2-7, with TRBD1 matching 8 bases. The CDR3 length is 14 residues. After removal of 4 bases from V and 4 bases from J, the junction contained 6 bases not matched to a gene. Germline V gene lookup returns CDR1 MNHEY and CDR2 SVGAGI. This chain's CDR3 is CASSSDRGGYEQYF. CDR3 DNA: TGTGCCAGCAGTTCCGACAGGGGCGGATACGAGCAGTACTTC.

The CDR3 spells CASSPGQGGNTEAFF. CDR3 sequence (DNA): TGTGCCAGCAGCCCTGGACAGGGGGGGAACACTGAAGCTTTCTTT. The chain recombines TRBV3-1 (or the pseudogene TRBV3-2) with TRBJ1-1, with TRBD1 matching over 10 bases. The CDR3 spans 15 residues. With 4 bases clipped from V and 1 base from J, the junction kept 3 bases outside the gene matches. The germline gives CDR1 LGHDT, CDR2 YNNKEL (reference sequence).

The chain uses TRBV6-4 and TRBJ2-2; 7 nucleotides agree with TRBD2. Germline lookup yields CDR1 MRHNA and CDR2 SNTAGT. This CDR3 has 13 residues. V lost 5 bases to trimming and J lost 5 bases; unmatched junction nucleotides: 2. CDR3 residues: CASSREVTGELFF. CDR3 in DNA: TGTGCCAGCAGTCGGGAGGTGACCGGGGAGCTGTTTTTT.